This TCR beta chain stems from a study of T cells after yellow fever vaccination (dated by TCRdb to about 2019). Context from the whole study: The SMART-Seq v4 Ultra Low Input RNA kit was used to prepare libraries from fractions with low cell numbers. To follow T-cell clones before and after primary and booster YFV17D yellow fever vaccination, bulk TCR alpha and beta repertoires were sequenced over time. Two healthy male donors, one aged 18 to 30 and one aged 30 to 40 years, were included in the cohort. Blood was collected at multiple timepoints before and after primary and secondary immunization, and bulk PBMC replicates and cell subsets were isolated. Points the paper makes about the study in general: FACS-sorted repertoires could contain abundant contaminating clonotypes from the bulk population, so computational filtering was required. Compared with the primary T-cell response, the secondary T-cell response was weaker but faster, peaking on day 5 rather than day 15. A small fraction of clonotypes appeared in both the CD4 and CD8 compartments, likely as a result of convergent recombination. Because only a couple of donors were included in the study, the extent to which the findings can be generalized is limited. After the booster, most of the clones that had expanded following primary vaccination were detected again (almost 98% of CD4 and 85% to 90% of CD8), which suggests that memory was broadly maintained.

TCR cDNA was synthesized by 5'RACE template switching, through which a universal primer site and unique molecular identifiers were introduced. cDNA synthesis was primed from both the TCR alpha and TCR beta constant segments. Libraries were amplified in two PCR steps, with sample barcodes and sequencing adapters added in the second step. Libraries were sequenced on Illumina HiSeq 2500 (2x100 bp) or NovaSeq (2x150 bp). On the authors' methods: Demultiplexing of reads and collapsing into UMI consensus sequences were performed with MIGEC, and V(D)J alignment was carried out with MiXCR. Clonotypes responding to the vaccine were identified with edgeR on replicate PBMC samples, with the criteria of FDR below 0.01 and a log2 fold change above 5 up to day 15. Each bulk clonotype was labeled CD4 or CD8 based on which sequenced repertoire, CD4 or CD8, contained the clonotype at higher abundance. TCRdb reran the public reads through fastp at Q25 and MiXCR, keeping productive beta chains. Entries that share a CDR3 protein sequence are merged under the most common genes and DNA. TCRdb assigned the V and J calls; the authors' analysis was not used. This sample holds 300,000 or so distinct CDR3 sequences; roughly 7.5% were observed only once. Jointly, the top ten make up 17% of the sample.

Reading from cysteine to phenylalanine, the CDR3 counts 16 amino acids. The DNA shown is the 48-base CDR3, in frame from base 1. V lost 5 bases and J lost 4 bases; the stretch between them is 20 bases long. The germline V gene supplies CDR1 SGHTA and CDR2 FQGNSA. This clonotype was seen a handful of times. No antigen is known for it. There are no base qualities to consult, and no much larger clone falls within one base. The treatment or condition label corresponds to: live attenuated yellow fever vaccine strain. Two biological replicates of bulk PBMCs were collected at each blood-draw timepoint. PBMCs were isolated from peripheral blood using a standard Ficoll-Paque protocol. TriZol was used to extract RNA from bulk PBMCs, from CD4 and CD8 fractions, and from dextramer-positive and dextramer-negative fractions.

The rearranged segments are TRBV7-2 and TRBJ1-2; possibly the D gene is TRBD1, per 5 matching bases. The input for sequencing was PBMCs, taken roughly 45 days after the first yellow fever vaccination. The sequence was obtained from a man aged 18 to 30 who received the YFV17D yellow fever vaccine. The DNA reads as follows: TGTGCCAGCAGCCCCTCCGTTGGTGGGGCAGTCTATGGCTACACCTTC. It is translated as CASSPSVGGAVYGYTF.